This entry features one T cell receptor beta chain sequence. This specimen includes other DNA sequences encoding the same CDR3. This record belongs to a study of blood T cell repertoires in COVID-19. Study details: COVID-19 samples, acute and convalescent, were from the United States, Italy and Spain. PBMCs, B-cell-depleted T cells, or T cells provided the cDNA or gDNA that made up the material.

Patients in Seattle were enrolled during active infection, then followed longitudinally. Per the original data handling: By means of reference gene primer amplification, nucleated cell counts were estimated. Here immunoSEQ multiplex PCR was the method, and the copy in TCRdb shows in-frame clones only, minus some. V, J and clone size were drawn from that table, and D and trimming were deduced from the DNA. Of fewer than 300,000 clones in the sample, about four fifths are singletons; the top ten hold more than 1.1%. The sequence was collected from a human donor with COVID-19, enrolled during active disease. The donor label of this sample is uncertain. Sequencing was carried out using peripheral blood.

CDR3 sequence: CASSLGQVGEKLFF. The DNA for the CDR3 is TGTGCCAGCAGCCTTGGACAGGTTGGTGAAAAACTGTTTTTT. This sequence joins TRBV6-6 and TRBJ1-4, with TRBD1 identical over 7 bases. Germline V gene lookup returns CDR1 MNHNY and CDR2 SVGAGI (reference sequence). The CDR3 runs to 14 residues. Trimming took 6 bases from V and 7 from J; bases not matched to a gene: 8.